The next 28 T cell receptor beta chains were all read from a single sample in a study of blood T cell repertoires in COVID-19. Only in-frame clones appear in the TCRdb table, and some are missing; sequencing was by immunoSEQ multiplex PCR. Among about 380,000 clones, almost 90% were seen once, and the ten largest hold 6.5%. Sequenced input: peripheral blood. Every receptor here comes from a man in his late teens or twenties with active or convalescent COVID-19.

The V and J genes are TRBV5-1 and TRBJ2-2; 7 positions agree with TRBD2. Germline assignment: CDR1 SGHRS and CDR2 YFSETQ. This CDR3 has 15 amino acids. The V segment lost 1 base and the J segment 6 bases; nucleotides outside the gene matches: 6. CDR3: CASSLFTSVPGELFF. CDR3 nucleotide sequence: TGCGCCAGCAGCTTGTTCACTAGCGTCCCCGGGGAGCTGTTTTTT.

This clone has only one observation. The chain is built from TRBV5-8 and TRBJ2-7; D possibly corresponds to TRBD1 (5 bases). Trimming stripped 2 bases from V and 3 bases from J, with 15 bases between. The CDR3 is 15 residues long. Germline V lookup: CDR1 SGHTS, CDR2 YDEGEE. The CDR3 nucleotides read TGTGCCAGCAGCTTAAACACTGGACAAGTCTACGAGCAGTACTTC. This gives the protein CASSLNTGQVYEQYF.

The chain recombines TRBV11-2 with TRBJ2-1; D gene ambiguous. The germline V and J ends were trimmed by 7 bases and 8 bases, with 9 bases remaining between them. The CDR3 runs to 11 residues. From germline, CDR1 is SGHAT and CDR2 FQNNGV. CDR3 bases: TGTGCCAGCACCGGAGCCTATGAGCAGTTCTTC. Translating gives CASTGAYEQFF.

The chain is built from TRBV5-4 and TRBJ2-7, with 9 positions matching TRBD2. The CDR3 totals 15 residues. In germline, CDR1 is SGHNT, CDR2 YYREEE (reference sequence). The J segment lost 4 bases and the V segment lost 4 bases, leaving 9 bases of the junction unmatched. The CDR3 DNA reads TGTGCCAGCAGCCTTCGACTAGCGGAGCGGTACGAGCAGTACTTC. Its protein is CASSLRLAERYEQYF.

V usage is TRBV27 and J usage is TRBJ1-5; TRBD1 agrees at 10 bases. After removal of 4 bases from V and 7 bases from J, the junction contained 7 bases not matched to a gene. The germline CDR1 and CDR2 sequences are MNHEY and SMNVEV (reference sequence). CDR3 size: 15 residues. CDR3 loop: CASSSDRGRNQPQHF. The CDR3 DNA reads TGTGCCAGCAGTTCCGACAGGGGGCGAAACCAGCCCCAGCATTTT.

The V and J genes are TRBV2 and TRBJ1-2; D is ambiguous. There are 13 residues in the CDR3. The V gene lost 3 bases and the J gene lost 8 bases, with 13 bases spanning the gap. From germline, CDR1 is SNHLY and CDR2 FYNNEI. CDR3 DNA sequence: TGTGCCAGCAGTGATCTTGGGCCTCCGGGCTACACCTTC. Translated, it gives CASSDLGPPGYTF.

The sample holds a few counts of this clone. The V gene is TRBV7-9, the J gene TRBJ1-2; 9 nucleotides agree with TRBD1. Trimming took 5 bases from V and 3 from J; bases not matched to a gene: 4. This CDR3 comprises 14 residues. CDR1 and CDR2 (germline): SEHNR, FQNEAQ (reference sequence). DNA of the CDR3: TGTGCCAGCAGCCGACAGGGGGTCGACTATGGCTACACCTTC. It codes for CASSRQGVDYGYTF.

The rearrangement links TRBV3-1 (or the pseudogene TRBV3-2) to TRBJ1-6; D is unclear. Germline V gene lookup returns CDR1 LGHDT and CDR2 YNNKEL (reference sequence). The CDR3 extends over 15 amino acids. Trimming left V 6 bases short and J 7 bases short, with 16 bases between. CDR3 loop: CASSSGSRQNSPLHF. CDR3 in DNA: TGTGCCAGCAGTTCCGGGAGCCGCCAGAATTCACCCCTCCACTTT.

The rearrangement uses TRBV5-4 and TRBJ2-3, with D maybe TRBD2 (5 bases). The CDR3 loop spans 17 amino acids. V was shortened by 1 base and J by 2 bases, with 17 bases between the two germline ends. CDR1 and CDR2 from the germline V gene are SGHNT and YYREEE (reference sequence). CDR3 region: CASSLPGFMGFTDTQYF. CDR3 nucleotides: TGTGCCAGCAGCTTGCCGGGGTTTATGGGCTTCACAGATACGCAGTATTTT.

This clone was seen a handful of times. The genes are TRBV6-5 and TRBJ1-3; D is perhaps TRBD1 (6 bases). V lost 5 bases and J 9 bases, leaving 14 bases between the germline ends. The germline V gene encodes CDR1 MNHEY and CDR2 SVGAGI. The CDR3 consists of 13 residues. CDR3 nucleotide sequence: TGTGCCAGCAGTCCGGGGGGCAAGGCCACCATATATTTT. This codes for CASSPGGKATIYF.

The V gene is TRBV30, the J gene TRBJ2-7, with 11 bases that match TRBD2. CDR1 and CDR2 (germline): GTSNPN, SVGIG (reference sequence). This CDR3 has 15 residues. Trimming cost V 0 bases and J 2 bases; bases outside gene matches: 3. CDR3 bases: TGTGCCTGGAGTGTCCTAGCGGGAGGTCCCTACGAGCAGTACTTC. Translation: CAWSVLAGGPYEQYF.

As to this clone: The germline gene is not matched at one end of the junction; a read error may be the cause. The chain recombines TRBV24-1 with TRBJ2-6, with a possible D match to TRBD1 (6 bases). Germline CDR1 reads KGHDR; CDR2 reads SFDVKD. The CDR3 length is 17 residues. CDR3 sequence (DNA): TGTGCCACCAGTGGGGGGCAGGGAACTGCTGGGGCCAACGTGCTGACTTTC. Residues: CATSGGQGTAGANVLTF.

The chain joins TRBV11-2 to TRBJ1-6; no definite D call. The CDR3 contains 14 residues. V lost 3 bases, J lost 6 bases, and 9 bases lay in between. From germline, CDR1 is SGHAT and CDR2 FQNNGV. CDR3: CASSLEGSNSPLHF. CDR3 DNA: TGTGCCAGCAGCTTGGAAGGGAGTAATTCACCCCTCCACTTT.

This chain connects TRBV9 to TRBJ1-5; D gene unclear. CDR3 length equals 10 residues. From germline, CDR1 is SGDLS and CDR2 YYNGEE. The V end lost 5 bases, the J end lost 13 bases, and 10 bases lay between the germline ends. The CDR3 here is CASRFPQQHF. The CDR3 region has the DNA TGTGCCAGCAGATTTCCCCAGCAGCATTTT. The variable domain in full, completed from reference TRBV9 and TRBJ1-5, reads DSGVTQTPKHLITATGQRVTLRCSPRSGDLSVYWYQQSLDQGLQFLIQYYNGEERAKGNILERFSAQQFPDLHSELNLSSLELGDSALYFCASRFPQQHFGDGTRLSIL.

This rearrangement joins TRBV6-5 to TRBJ2-3, with D perhaps matching TRBD2 (5 bases). V was cut by 6 bases and J by 5 bases, with 18 bases left in between. This CDR3 has 15 amino acids. The germline V gene encodes CDR1 MNHEY and CDR2 SVGAGI. CDR3 in DNA: TGTGCCAGCAGCCTCGGGATGGGCAACGGAGATACGCAGTATTTT. It is translated as CASSLGMGNGDTQYF.

V and J are TRBV7-9 and TRBJ1-6; TRBD1 might be the D (6 bases). The CDR3 totals 18 residues. V dropped 5 bases and J dropped 0 bases, with 17 bases sitting between them. CDR1 is SEHNR and CDR2 is FQNEAQ in the germline V gene (reference sequence). CDR3 loop: CASSGDRTASSYNSPLHF. CDR3 nucleotide sequence: TGTGCCAGCAGCGGAGACCGGACAGCGAGCTCCTATAATTCACCCCTCCACTTT.

This sequence joins TRBV6-5 and TRBJ1-1; 7 bases are a match to TRBD1. The V gene's germline CDR1 is MNHEY and CDR2 SVGAGI. This CDR3 is 14 amino acids long. V lost 1 base to trimming and J lost 5 bases; unmatched junction nucleotides: 4. Written as DNA, the CDR3 is TGTGCCAGCAGTTACTACGAGGGGGCGACTGAAGCTTTCTTT. Translated: CASSYYEGATEAFF.

The count of this clone is one. The gene calls are TRBV11-2 and TRBJ2-5; weak D call: TRBD2 (5 bases). V was trimmed by 4 bases and J by 3 bases, leaving 12 bases between them. The germline gives CDR1 SGHAT, CDR2 FQNNGV. The length of the CDR3 is 14 residues. CDR3: CASSSSGLKETQYF. The CDR3 DNA is TGTGCCAGCAGCTCCAGCGGTCTGAAAGAGACCCAGTACTTC.

This chain joins TRBV6-6 and TRBJ1-5; D is undetermined. The germline V gene has CDR1 MNHNY and CDR2 SVGAGI (reference sequence). The CDR3 is 15 amino acids. The germline V and J ends were trimmed by 8 bases and 3 bases, with 17 bases remaining between them. CDR3 sequence reads: CASLEPRGNNQPQHF. In DNA, the CDR3 is TGTGCCAGCCTCGAACCCCGCGGTAACAATCAGCCCCAGCATTTT.

V and J are TRBV2 and TRBJ1-5; D may be TRBD1 (6 bases). CDR3 length: 14 residues. Germline V gives CDR1 SNHLY, CDR2 FYNNEI. Between the trimmed V and J ends, which lost 5 bases and 5 bases, there was a span of 13 bases. The CDR3 DNA sequence: TGTGCCAGCAGTCCCGCAGGGGTGGATCAGCCCCAGCATTTT. Protein product: CASSPAGVDQPQHF.

This clone was recorded a few times. The CDR3, as DNA: TGTGCCAGCAGTACGGGACAGGGGGCTGGCTATGGCTACACCTTC. Translation gives CASSTGQGAGYGYTF. The V call is TRBV5-5, the J call TRBJ1-2; 12 nucleotides match TRBD1. J gave up 4 bases and V 5 bases, and 6 bases lay outside the gene matches. CDR3 size: 15 residues. Looked up from germline, CDR1 is SGHKS and CDR2 is YYEKEE (reference sequence).

The CDR3, as DNA: TGTGCCAGCTCCCGAGAGGCTTCAACTAGCACAGATACGCAGTATTTT. Encoded protein: CASSREASTSTDTQYF. J is TRBJ2-3 and V is TRBV18; D uncertain. CDR1 KGHSH and CDR2 LQKENI come from the germline V gene. The CDR3 consists of 16 residues. V gave up 6 bases and J gave up 0 bases, with 16 bases separating them.

The chain joins TRBV7-2 to TRBJ1-4; D is unresolved. Trimming pared 8 bases from V and 3 bases from J, leaving 10 bases between. Germline CDR1 reads SGHTA; CDR2 reads FQGNSA. This CDR3 is built from 13 residues. CDR3 residues: CASRGQANEKLFF. CDR3 in DNA: TGTGCCAGCCGAGGGCAAGCTAATGAAAAACTGTTTTTT.

This chain uses TRBV4-3 with TRBJ2-7; 9 bases fit TRBD2. Germline values: CDR1 LGHNA, CDR2 YSLEER. CDR3 length: 16 amino acids. Losses at the gene ends were 0 bases for V and 2 bases for J; bases not matched to a gene: 5. DNA of the CDR3: TGCGCCAGCAGCCAAGAAGTTGCGGGAGGGACCTACGAGCAGTACTTC. The encoded protein is CASSQEVAGGTYEQYF.

This clone was picked up a small number of times. This chain joins TRBV7-6 and TRBJ1-2, with 7 bases lining up with TRBD1. Germline-derived CDR1 and CDR2 are SGHVS and FNYEAQ. V dropped 5 bases and J dropped 5; count of bases not matched to a gene: 17. This CDR3 has 17 residues. This chain's CDR3 is CASSQRDSEGVGYGYTF. CDR3 DNA sequence: TGTGCCAGCAGCCAAAGGGACAGTGAAGGGGTCGGGTATGGCTACACCTTC. The full variable domain, its missing parts supplied by reference TRBV7-6 and TRBJ1-2, is GAGVSQSPRYKVTKRGQDVALRCDPISGHVSLYWYRQALGQGPEFLTYFNYEAQQDKSGLPNDRFSAERPEGSISTLTIQRTEQRDSAMYRCASSQRDSEGVGYGYTFGSGTRLTVV.

In its sample, this clone was seen a few times. This chain uses TRBV4-1 with TRBJ1-6; D gene ambiguous. The V end lost 1 base, the J end lost 7 bases, and 11 bases lay between the germline ends. From germline, CDR1 is MGHRA and CDR2 YSYEKL. The CDR3 has 15 residues. CDR3 sequence (DNA): TGCGCCAGCAGCCAAGTTCCGGACTACAATTCACCCCTCCACTTT. Translation: CASSQVPDYNSPLHF.

The rearrangement joins TRBV11-2 to TRBJ2-3; D possibly corresponds to TRBD2 (5 bases). Per the germline V gene, CDR1 is SGHAT and CDR2 is FQNNGV. This CDR3 region has 15 residues. The germline V and J ends were trimmed by 2 bases and 5 bases, with 14 bases remaining between them. The CDR3 loop is CASSLFTGVGDTQYF. Written as DNA, the CDR3 is TGTGCCAGCAGCTTATTCACCGGGGTGGGAGATACGCAGTATTTT. The full variable domain, rest sourced from reference TRBV11-2 and TRBJ2-3, is EAGVAQSPRYKIIEKRQSVAFWCNPISGHATLYWYQQILGQGPKLLIQFQNNGVVDDSQLPKDRFSAERLKGVDSTLKIQPAKLEDSAVYLCASSLFTGVGDTQYFGPGTRLTVL.

This clone came up once. The chain couples TRBV7-9 to TRBJ1-4, with TRBD1 identical over 7 bases. The germline gives CDR1 SEHNR, CDR2 FQNEAQ (reference sequence). The CDR3 loop spans 15 amino acids. J gave up 3 bases and V 5 bases, and 6 bases lay outside the gene matches. CDR3 loop: CASSAQGGANEKLFF. The CDR3 DNA sequence: TGTGCCAGCAGCGCCCAGGGGGGCGCTAATGAAAAACTGTTTTTT.